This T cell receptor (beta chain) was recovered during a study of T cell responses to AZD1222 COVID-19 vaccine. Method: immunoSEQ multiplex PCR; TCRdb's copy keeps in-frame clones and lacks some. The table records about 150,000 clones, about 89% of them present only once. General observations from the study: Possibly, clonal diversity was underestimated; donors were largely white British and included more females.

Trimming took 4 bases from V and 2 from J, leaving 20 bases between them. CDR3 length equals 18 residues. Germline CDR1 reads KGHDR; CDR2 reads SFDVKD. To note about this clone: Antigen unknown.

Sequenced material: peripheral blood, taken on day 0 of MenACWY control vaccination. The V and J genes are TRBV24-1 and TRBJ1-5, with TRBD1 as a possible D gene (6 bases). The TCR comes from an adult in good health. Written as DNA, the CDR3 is TGTGCCACCAGTGAAGGGGCAGGGGCGGGTAGGGGCAATCAGCCCCAGCATTTT. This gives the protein CATSEGAGAGRGNQPQHF.